This T cell receptor beta chain was sequenced during a study of regulatory T cells in long-lasting Graves disease. Time point specified: newly diagnosed GD, antithyroid drugs for less than 3 months. PBMC-extracted RNA yielded the TCR library. This clonotype has only a few counts. With iRepertoire HTBI primers and Arm-PCR of CDR3 regions, TCR beta libraries were built. TCRdb reprocessed the multiplex PCR reads via MiXCR and lists one record per CDR3 protein. The table lists approximately 350,000 distinct CDR3 sequences, roughly a sixth of them singletons. This CDR3 is 13 amino acids long. The V gene end was trimmed by 9 bases and the J gene end by 12 bases; junction bases not matched to a gene: 9. Germline CDR1 and CDR2: SNHLY and FYNNEI. The data also belong to a second study, concerning T cells in Graves' hyperthyroidism and ophthalmopathy.

This TCR was recovered from a man aged 40-49 years with Graves disease. Sequences were derived from peripheral blood mononuclear cells (PBMCs), sampled at new diagnosis, from a patient treated with antithyroid drugs. This chain connects TRBV2 to TRBJ2-1, with 12 bases lining up with TRBD1. Here the CDR3 reads CASTGTGGLVQFF. The CDR3 region has the DNA TGTGCCAGTACCGGGACAGGGGGCTTGGTGCAGTTCTTC.